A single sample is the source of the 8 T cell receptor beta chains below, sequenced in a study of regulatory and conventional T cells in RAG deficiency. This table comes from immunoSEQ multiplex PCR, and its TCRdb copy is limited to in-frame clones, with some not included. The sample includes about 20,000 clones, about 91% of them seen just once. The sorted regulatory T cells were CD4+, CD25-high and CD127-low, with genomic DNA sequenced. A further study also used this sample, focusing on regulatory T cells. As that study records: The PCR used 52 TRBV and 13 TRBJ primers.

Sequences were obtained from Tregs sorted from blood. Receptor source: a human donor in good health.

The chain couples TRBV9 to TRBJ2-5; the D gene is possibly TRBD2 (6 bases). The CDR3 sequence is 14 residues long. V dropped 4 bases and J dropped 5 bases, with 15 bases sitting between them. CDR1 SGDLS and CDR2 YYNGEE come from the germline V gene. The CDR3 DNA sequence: TGTGCCAGCAGCCCAACGGAGGGCCGGGAGACCCAGTACTTC. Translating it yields CASSPTEGRETQYF.

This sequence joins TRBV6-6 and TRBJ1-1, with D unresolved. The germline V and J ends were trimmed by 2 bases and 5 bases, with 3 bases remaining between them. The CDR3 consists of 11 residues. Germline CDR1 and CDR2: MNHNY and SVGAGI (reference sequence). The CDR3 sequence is CASSYGTEAFF. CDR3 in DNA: TGTGCCAGCAGTTACGGGACTGAAGCTTTCTTT.

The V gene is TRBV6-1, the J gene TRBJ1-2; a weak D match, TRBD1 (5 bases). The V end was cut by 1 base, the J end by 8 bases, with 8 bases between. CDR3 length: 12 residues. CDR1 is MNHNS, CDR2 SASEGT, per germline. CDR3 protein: CASSEGTRGYTF. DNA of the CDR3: TGTGCCAGCAGTGAAGGGACAAGGGGCTACACCTTC.

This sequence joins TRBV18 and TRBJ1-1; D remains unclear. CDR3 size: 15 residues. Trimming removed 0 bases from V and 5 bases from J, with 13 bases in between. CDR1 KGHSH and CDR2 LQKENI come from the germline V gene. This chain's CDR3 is CASSPPVGSMTEAFF. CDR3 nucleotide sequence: TGTGCCAGCTCACCACCAGTAGGGAGCATGACTGAAGCTTTCTTT. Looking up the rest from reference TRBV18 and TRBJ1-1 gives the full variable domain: NAGVMQNPRHLVRRRGQEARLRCSPMKGHSHVYWYRQLPEEGLKFMVYLQKENIIDESGMPKERFSAEFPKEGPSILRIQQVVRGDSAAYFCASSPPVGSMTEAFFGQGTRLTVV.

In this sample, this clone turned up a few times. This CDR3 reads CASSPMFGQGLATNEKLFF. For the CDR3, the DNA is TGTGCCAGCAGCCCCATGTTCGGACAGGGATTAGCAACTAATGAAAAACTGTTTTTT. The rearrangement uses TRBV28 and TRBJ1-4; 8 positions match TRBD1. This CDR3 has 19 amino acids. Germline CDR1 MDHEN, CDR2 SYDVKM. With 6 bases clipped from V and 0 bases from J, the junction kept 15 bases outside the gene matches. Drawing the rest from reference TRBV28 and TRBJ1-4, the complete variable domain is DVKVTQSSRYLVKRTGEKVFLECVQDMDHENMFWYRQDPGLGLRLIYFSYDVKMKEKGDIPEGYSVSREKKERFSLILESASTNQTSMYLCASSPMFGQGLATNEKLFFGSGTQLSVL.

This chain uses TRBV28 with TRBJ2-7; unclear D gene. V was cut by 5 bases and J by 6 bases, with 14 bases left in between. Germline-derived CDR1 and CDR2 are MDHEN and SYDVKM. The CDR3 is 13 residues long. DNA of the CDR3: TGTGCCAGCAGTGGTGGGCCCACCTCCGAGCAGTACTTC. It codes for CASSGGPTSEQYF.

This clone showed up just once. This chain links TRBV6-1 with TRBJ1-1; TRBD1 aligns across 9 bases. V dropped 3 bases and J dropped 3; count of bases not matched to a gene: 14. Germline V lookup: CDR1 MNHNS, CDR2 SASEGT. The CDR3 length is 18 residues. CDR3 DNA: TGTGCCAGCAGTGATTTAATACAGGGGGCGGGTCTGGACACTGAAGCTTTCTTT. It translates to CASSDLIQGAGLDTEAFF.

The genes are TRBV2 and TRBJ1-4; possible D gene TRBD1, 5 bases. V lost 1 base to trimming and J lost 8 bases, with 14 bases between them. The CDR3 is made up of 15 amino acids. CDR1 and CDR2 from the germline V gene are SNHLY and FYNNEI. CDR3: CASSEEVRVGEKLFF. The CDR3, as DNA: TGTGCCAGCAGTGAAGAAGTCAGGGTGGGCGAAAAACTGTTTTTT.